This T cell receptor (beta chain) was sequenced during a study of shared clonotypes between healthy human individuals. Sequencing was at deep level. Tens of thousands of T cell genomes (about 0.2 ug DNA) went into each sorted-subset replicate. Using immunoSEQ multiplex PCR, the repertoire was profiled, and TCRdb retains in-frame clones only, with some absent. The data show about 600,000 clones, about 98% seen once. CD45RO-negative, CCR7-positively selected cells formed the naive CD8 fraction, excluding terminally differentiated effector memory CD45RA+ cells. The CDR3 is made up of 14 amino acids. With 1 base removed from V and 3 bases from J, the gap between germline ends came to 10 bases. Germline CDR1 and CDR2: SEHNR and FQNEAQ (reference sequence).

The chain couples TRBV7-9 to TRBJ2-7, with D possibly TRBD1 on 6 matching bases. The sequence derives from a man between 25 and 39 years old in good health. The material sequenced was naive CD8+ T cells sorted from blood. CDR3 DNA: TGTGCCAGCAGCTTAGGGATCAGGGGCTACGAGCAGTACTTC. It yields the protein CASSLGIRGYEQYF. Looking up the rest from reference TRBV7-9 and TRBJ2-7 gives the full variable domain: DTGVSQNPRHKITKRGQNVTFRCDPISEHNRLYWYRQTLGQGPEFLTYFQNEAQLEKSRLLSDRFSAERPKGSFSTLEIQRTEQGDSAMYLCASSLGIRGYEQYFGPGTRLTVT.